Below are 20 T cell receptor beta chains sequenced from a single sample in a study of CD8+ T cells in alopecia areata. Following RNA extraction, reverse transcription yielded cDNA that acted as the sequencing template. TCRdb keeps only in-frame clones here, not all; method: immunoSEQ multiplex PCR. The sample yields roughly 120,000 clones, roughly 50% seen once. Treatment defined: oral pan-JAK inhibitor, 5-10 mg twice daily. This specimen consisted of CD8+ T cells sorted from blood, obtained at week 4, from a patient treated with tofacitinib. These receptors were obtained from a human donor with alopecia areata.

The chain uses TRBV2 and TRBJ2-7, with 9 positions matching TRBD1. This CDR3 is built from 13 residues. V dropped 11 bases and J dropped 0; count of bases not matched to a gene: 5. Germline CDR1 reads SNHLY; CDR2 reads FYNNEI. This chain's CDR3 is CAVRDRDSYEQYF. The CDR3 nucleotides read TGTGCCGTGAGGGACAGGGACTCCTACGAGCAGTACTTC.

The chain is built from TRBV29-1 and TRBJ2-3; D not certain. The CDR3 has 13 residues. V was trimmed by 4 bases and J by 4 bases, leaving 12 bases between them. The germline gives CDR1 SQVTM, CDR2 ANQGSEA. The DNA for the CDR3 is TGCAGCGTTGCGGACGCAGAGTCAGATACGCAGTATTTT. Translation: CSVADAESDTQYF.

This clone was observed a single time. V usage is TRBV7-9 and J usage is TRBJ1-1; D is undetermined. The V and J ends lost 1 base and 0 bases respectively, with 9 bases between them. Germline lookup yields CDR1 SEHNR and CDR2 FQNEAQ (reference sequence). CDR3 length: 15 residues. The DNA of the CDR3 is TGTGCCAGCAGCTTAGTTGGGAACATGAACACTGAAGCTTTCTTT. Its translation is CASSLVGNMNTEAFF.

This clone appeared a few times. The chain uses TRBV29-1 and TRBJ2-6; the D is unclear. The CDR3 is 14 amino acids. The germline gives CDR1 SQVTM, CDR2 ANQGSEA. Trimming removed 6 bases from V and 2 bases from J, with 11 bases in between. The CDR3 nucleotides are TGCAGCGTCGTGGGGATAACTGGGGCCAACGTCCTGACTTTC. Amino acid sequence: CSVVGITGANVLTF.

This clone was counted at least ten times. This chain uses TRBV27 with TRBJ1-2; D remains ambiguous. Trimming pared 2 bases from V and 2 bases from J, leaving 6 bases between. The germline V gene encodes CDR1 MNHEY and CDR2 SMNVEV (reference sequence). This CDR3 spans 13 amino acids. The DNA of the CDR3 is TGTGCCAGCAGTTTAAACAGCAACTATGGCTACACCTTC. Its protein is CASSLNSNYGYTF.

This clone was counted only a few times. Other DNA sequences from this sample encode an identical CDR3 as well. This chain links TRBV29-1 with TRBJ2-2; no reliable D call. V was shortened by 3 bases and J by 6 bases, with 2 bases between the two germline ends. CDR1 is SQVTM, CDR2 ANQGSEA, per germline. This CDR3 comprises 10 residues. CDR3 sequence: CSVDAGELFF. The DNA of the CDR3 is TGCAGCGTTGATGCCGGGGAGCTGTTTTTT.

This clone appeared a few times. The chain combines TRBV29-1 with TRBJ1-6; no firm D call. This CDR3 region has 13 residues. The V end was cut by 7 bases, the J end by 8 bases, with 15 bases between. Germline assignment: CDR1 SQVTM and CDR2 ANQGSEA. The CDR3 here is CSEPRASYSPLHF. DNA of the CDR3: TGCAGCGAACCTCGGGCCTCGTATTCACCCCTCCACTTT.

The chain is built from TRBV5-1 and TRBJ2-3, with D possibly called TRBD1 or TRBD2 (6 bases each). Deletions cut 3 bases from V and 6 bases from J, with 14 bases between. The CDR3 extends over 14 amino acids. Germline lookup yields CDR1 SGHRS and CDR2 YFSETQ. The CDR3 spells CASSSLGGVDTQYF. As DNA, the CDR3 is TGCGCCAGCAGCTCCCTGGGGGGCGTGGATACGCAGTATTTT. The full variable domain, its missing parts supplied by reference TRBV5-1 and TRBJ2-3, is KAGVTQTPRYLIKTRGQQVTLSCSPISGHRSVSWYQQTPGQGLQFLFEYFSETQRNKGNFPGRFSGRQFSNSRSEMNVSTLELGDSALYLCASSSLGGVDTQYFGPGTRLTVL.

CDR3 DNA sequence: TGTGCCAGCAGCTTGGGACCGGAGAAAGAGACCCAGTACTTC. Amino acid sequence: CASSLGPEKETQYF. The chain employs TRBV5-6 and TRBJ2-5; the D is unclear. V gave up 0 bases and J gave up 3 bases, with 9 bases separating them. The CDR3 is made up of 14 amino acids. The germline gives CDR1 SGHDT, CDR2 YYEEEE.

The chain couples TRBV6-6 to TRBJ1-1; 9 bases agree with TRBD1. V gave up 3 bases and J gave up 4 bases; unmatched junction bases: 9. The CDR3 consists of 16 residues. Germline V gives CDR1 MNHNY, CDR2 SVGAGI (reference sequence). This CDR3 is CASSYQPGQGATEAFF. CDR3 coding DNA: TGTGCCAGCAGTTATCAGCCGGGACAGGGTGCCACTGAAGCTTTCTTT.

This clone showed up just once. This rearrangement joins TRBV7-9 to TRBJ2-7, with a tentative D call TRBD1 (6 bases). Germline CDR1 reads SEHNR; CDR2 reads FQNEAQ (reference sequence). This CDR3 region has 15 residues. Between the trimmed V and J ends, which lost 2 bases and 0 bases, there was a span of 11 bases. The CDR3 nucleotides read TGTGCCAGCAGCTTACTCACAGGGACCTCCTACGAGCAGTACTTC. It is translated as CASSLLTGTSYEQYF.

The rearrangement links TRBV4-1 to TRBJ2-2; the D gene is possibly TRBD1 (6 bases). Looked up from germline, CDR1 is MGHRA and CDR2 is YSYEKL. The CDR3 is made up of 16 amino acids. V lost 6 bases, J lost 0 bases, and 14 bases lay in between. CDR3 sequence: CASSLGQFANTGELFF. The CDR3 DNA reads TGCGCCAGCAGTCTAGGACAGTTCGCGAACACCGGGGAGCTGTTTTTT.

V usage is TRBV4-1 and J usage is TRBJ2-4; TRBD1 aligns across 8 bases. V trimming: 2 bases; J trimming: 1 base; junction bases outside the gene matches: 4. CDR3 length equals 16 residues. The germline V gene has CDR1 MGHRA and CDR2 YSYEKL. CDR3 coding DNA: TGCGCCAGCAGCCAAACAGGGGGTCTGGCCAAAAACATTCAGTACTTC. It specifies CASSQTGGLAKNIQYF.

This CDR3 reads CASSQGVDIYEQYF. DNA of the CDR3: TGTGCCAGCAGCCAAGGTGTAGATATCTACGAGCAGTACTTC. The chain carries TRBV4-2 and TRBJ2-7, with D unresolved. CDR1 and CDR2 (germline): LGHNA, YNFKEQ. The CDR3 loop spans 14 amino acids. V was trimmed by 1 base and J by 3 bases, leaving 10 bases between them.

The genes are TRBV29-1 and TRBJ2-3; no firm D call. The CDR3 totals 13 residues. V dropped 4 bases and J dropped 2 bases, with 10 bases sitting between them. The germline V gene has CDR1 SQVTM and CDR2 ANQGSEA. The CDR3 protein is CSVVAENTDTQYF. CDR3 nucleotides: TGCAGCGTTGTAGCAGAGAACACAGATACGCAGTATTTT.

This clone showed up many times. The chain combines TRBV5-4 with TRBJ1-1; no definite D call. Per the germline V gene, CDR1 is SGHNT and CDR2 is YYREEE (reference sequence). This CDR3 comprises 11 residues. Trimming left V 3 bases short and J 8 bases short, with 8 bases between. Here the CDR3 reads CASSYLGEAFF. The CDR3, as DNA: TGTGCCAGCAGCTACTTGGGGGAAGCTTTCTTT. The whole variable domain, remainder taken from reference TRBV5-4 and TRBJ1-1, is ETGVTQSPTHLIKTRGQQVTLRCSSQSGHNTVSWYQQALGQGPQFIFQYYREEENGRGNFPPRFSGLQFPNYSSELNVNALELDDSALYLCASSYLGEAFFGQGTRLTVV.

J is TRBJ2-1 and V is TRBV9; 9 bases line up with TRBD2. Trimming removed 4 bases from V and 2 bases from J; junction bases left unmatched: 7. The V gene's germline CDR1 is SGDLS and CDR2 YYNGEE. The CDR3 length is 16 residues. DNA for the CDR3: TGTGCCAGCAGCCCGAGAGCGGGGGGAACCTACAATGAGCAGTTCTTC. It encodes CASSPRAGGTYNEQFF.

The chain has TRBV13 and TRBJ2-3; D might be TRBD2 (5 bases). The CDR3 is 13 residues long. Trimming removed 2 bases from V and 5 bases from J, with 8 bases in between. Per germline, CDR1 PRHDT and CDR2 FYEKMQ (reference sequence). This chain's CDR3 is CASSLREKDTQYF. Written as DNA, the CDR3 is TGTGCCAGCAGCTTAAGGGAGAAAGATACGCAGTATTTT. The complete variable domain, with remaining parts taken from reference TRBV13 and TRBJ2-3, reads AAGVIQSPRHLIKEKRETATLKCYPIPRHDTVYWYQQGPGQDPQFLISFYEKMQSDKGSIPDRFSAQQFSDYHSELNMSSLELGDSALYFCASSLREKDTQYFGPGTRLTVL.

V and J are TRBV10-3 and TRBJ2-1; no clear D. Germline CDR1 is ENHRY and CDR2 is SYGVKD. Trimming stripped 0 bases from V and 12 bases from J, with 9 bases between. CDR3 size: 12 residues. Here the CDR3 reads CAISESASGQFF. CDR3 nucleotides: TGTGCCATCAGTGAGTCTGCCTCTGGGCAGTTCTTC.

The rearrangement uses TRBV29-1 and TRBJ2-2; D not certain. This CDR3 is 12 amino acids long. V was shortened by 3 bases and J by 6 bases, with 8 bases between the two germline ends. Germline V gives CDR1 SQVTM, CDR2 ANQGSEA. In nucleotides, the CDR3 is TGCAGCGTTGAGCTCGTTGCCGGGGAGCTGTTTTTT. Its translation: CSVELVAGELFF.